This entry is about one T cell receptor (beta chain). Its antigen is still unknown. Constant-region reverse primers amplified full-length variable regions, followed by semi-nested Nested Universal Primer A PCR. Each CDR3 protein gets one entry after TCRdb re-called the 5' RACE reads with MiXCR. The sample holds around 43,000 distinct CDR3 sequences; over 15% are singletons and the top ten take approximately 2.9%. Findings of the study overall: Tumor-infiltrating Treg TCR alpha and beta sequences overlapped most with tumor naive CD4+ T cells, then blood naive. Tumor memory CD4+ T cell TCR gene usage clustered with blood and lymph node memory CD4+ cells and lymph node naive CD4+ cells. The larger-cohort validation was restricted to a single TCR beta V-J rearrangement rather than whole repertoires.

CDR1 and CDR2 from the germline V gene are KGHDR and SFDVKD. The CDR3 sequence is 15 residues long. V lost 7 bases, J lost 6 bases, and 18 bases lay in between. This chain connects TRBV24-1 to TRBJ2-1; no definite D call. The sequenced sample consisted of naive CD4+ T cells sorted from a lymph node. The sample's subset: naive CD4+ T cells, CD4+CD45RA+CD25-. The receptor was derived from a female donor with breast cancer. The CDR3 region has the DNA TGTGCCACCAGGGATGCCACCCGGCCCCGCAATGAGCAGTTCTTC. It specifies CATRDATRPRNEQFF.